Following are 20 T cell receptor beta chains from one sample sequenced in a study of resident and recirculating memory T cells in vitiligo. Measured with immunoSEQ multiplex PCR; TCRdb has only the in-frame clones, and not every one. The repertoire holds 72,000 or so clones, with 90% to 95% as singletons. The sequencing sample was made of blood. The receptors originated from a male donor with vitiligo.

The V and J genes are TRBV27 and TRBJ2-1; the D is unclear. Germline assignment: CDR1 MNHEY and CDR2 SMNVEV (reference sequence). Trimming cost V 5 bases and J 2 bases, with 10 bases left between them. There are 14 residues in the CDR3. The CDR3 here is CASSPLSAYNEQFF. The CDR3 DNA reads TGTGCCAGCAGTCCTCTGTCAGCCTACAATGAGCAGTTCTTC.

The chain uses TRBV7-9 and TRBJ1-4; 7 bases align to TRBD1. CDR3 length: 15 residues. V gave up 1 base and J gave up 4 bases; unmatched junction bases: 3. CDR1 SEHNR and CDR2 FQNEAQ come from the germline V gene (reference sequence). The CDR3 nucleotides read TGTGCCAGCAGCTTAGGGGACAGCATTAATGAAAAACTGTTTTTT. This sequence encodes CASSLGDSINEKLFF.

The CDR3 loop reads CASSLWTAGNQPQHF. In DNA, the CDR3 is TGTGCCAGCAGCTTATGGACAGCGGGCAATCAGCCCCAGCATTTT. The chain carries TRBV5-6 and TRBJ1-5; a weak D match, TRBD1 (6 bases). The V end lost 2 bases, the J end lost 2 bases, and 11 bases lay between the germline ends. Germline V gene sequence: CDR1 SGHDT, CDR2 YYEEEE. The CDR3 has 15 amino acids.

The J gene is TRBJ2-2, the V gene TRBV5-1; D might be TRBD2 (5 bases). V lost 2 bases, J lost 6 bases, and 14 bases lay in between. Germline V lookup: CDR1 SGHRS, CDR2 YFSETQ. There are 15 residues in the CDR3. DNA for the CDR3: TGCGCCAGCAGCTTAAACGGAGTGGAGGCCGGGGAGCTGTTTTTT. Translated: CASSLNGVEAGELFF.

V is TRBV27 and J is TRBJ1-5, with TRBD1 as a possible D gene (6 bases). The V gene lost 5 bases and the J gene lost 0 bases, with 14 bases spanning the gap. This CDR3 has 16 residues. Germline V gene data show CDR1 as MNHEY and CDR2 as SMNVEV (reference sequence). CDR3 in amino acids: CASSIGTPYSNQPQHF. The CDR3, as DNA: TGTGCCAGCAGTATAGGGACACCTTATAGCAATCAGCCCCAGCATTTT.

J is TRBJ2-7 and V is TRBV7-9; maybe TRBD2 (5 bases). CDR1 is SEHNR, CDR2 FQNEAQ, per germline (reference sequence). The CDR3 loop spans 15 amino acids. The V end was cut by 3 bases, the J end by 0 bases, with 12 bases between. Here the CDR3 reads CASSLDSARSYEQYF. Here the CDR3 DNA reads TGTGCCAGCAGCTTGGATAGCGCCCGCTCCTACGAGCAGTACTTC.

The chain employs TRBV28 and TRBJ2-6, with a weak D call TRBD2 (5 bases). Germline V gene lookup returns CDR1 MDHEN and CDR2 SYDVKM. The CDR3 covers 18 residues. The DNA of the CDR3 is TGTCCCAAAGCACGGGAATGTAGGGTATCGTCTGGGGCCAACGTCCTGACTTTC. Translated: CPKARECRVSSGANVLTF.

The chain uses TRBV2 and TRBJ2-1, with 7 positions matching TRBD2. V shed 11 bases and J 2 bases; nucleotides not matched to a gene: 9. The CDR3 is 14 amino acids. CDR1 and CDR2 from the germline V gene are SNHLY and FYNNEI. CDR3 amino acids: CAGREGRAYNEQFF. CDR3 DNA: TGTGCCGGAAGGGAGGGCAGGGCCTACAATGAGCAGTTCTTC.

The chain combines TRBV7-2 with TRBJ2-7, with a tentative D call TRBD2 (6 bases). In germline, CDR1 is SGHTA, CDR2 FQGNSA. The CDR3 sequence is 13 residues long. V gave up 1 base and J gave up 13 bases, with 17 bases separating them. The CDR3: CASSLGAQRVKYF. Written as DNA, the CDR3 is TGTGCCAGCAGCTTAGGTGCGCAGCGGGTGAAATACTTC.

The V call is TRBV7-9, the J call TRBJ2-7, with 9 bases matching TRBD2. V shed 5 bases and J 0 bases; nucleotides not matched to a gene: 8. The CDR3 has 16 amino acids. The V gene's germline CDR1 is SEHNR and CDR2 FQNEAQ (reference sequence). In DNA, the CDR3 is TGTGCCAGCAGCGCCTTACTAGCGGGTCCCTCCTACGAGCAGTACTTC. Its translation is CASSALLAGPSYEQYF.

This clone was seen only once. The chain couples TRBV28 to TRBJ1-5, with D possibly being TRBD1 (5 bases). The CDR3 consists of 16 residues. Looked up from germline, CDR1 is MDHEN and CDR2 is SYDVKM. The V gene lost 4 bases and the J gene lost 0 bases, with 13 bases spanning the gap. The CDR3 DNA is TGTGCCAGCAGTTCCAATTCGGGGGTTAGCAATCAGCCCCAGCATTTT. Protein product: CASSSNSGVSNQPQHF. The full variable domain, with the rest looked up from reference TRBV28 and TRBJ1-5, is DVKVTQSSRYLVKRTGEKVFLECVQDMDHENMFWYRQDPGLGLRLIYFSYDVKMKEKGDIPEGYSVSREKKERFSLILESASTNQTSMYLCASSSNSGVSNQPQHFGDGTRLSIL.

V is TRBV4-1 and J is TRBJ2-1; no clear D. Germline V gives CDR1 MGHRA, CDR2 YSYEKL. V was pared by 1 base and J by 5 bases, with 15 bases between. This CDR3 region has 16 residues. In DNA, the CDR3 is TGCGCCAGCAGCCAAGTATTGCGCTTTATTAACAATGAGCAGTTCTTC. Residues: CASSQVLRFINNEQFF.

CDR3 DNA: TGTGCCAGCAGGTCCGGTACCTACAATGAGCAGTTCTTC. Amino acids: CASRSGTYNEQFF. The chain joins TRBV25-1 to TRBJ2-1, with no clear D. Trimming removed 6 bases from V and 2 bases from J, with 8 bases in between. The CDR3 totals 13 residues. Germline V lookup: CDR1 MGHDK, CDR2 SYGVNS.

This clone showed up just a few times. The gene calls are TRBV5-1 and TRBJ1-1, with D hard to call. V dropped 1 base and J dropped 4 bases, with 11 bases sitting between them. The CDR3 covers 14 residues. CDR1 SGHRS and CDR2 YFSETQ come from the germline V gene. In DNA, the CDR3 is TGCGCCAGCAGCTTGCGCGCGAGAGGCACTGAAGCTTTCTTT. Its protein product is CASSLRARGTEAFF.

The J gene is TRBJ1-2, the V gene TRBV6-5, with TRBD1 matching over 7 bases. Germline CDR1 MNHEY, CDR2 SVGAGI. This CDR3 contains 16 residues. Unmatched junction bases numbered 12, after V lost 4 bases and J lost 4 bases. The CDR3 nucleotides are TGTGCCAGCAGTTCCTTAGGGACAGAGCGACTCTATGGCTACACCTTC. This translates into CASSSLGTERLYGYTF.

This rearrangement joins TRBV11-2 to TRBJ2-7; D might be TRBD2 (5 bases). The CDR3 has 12 amino acids. V lost 8 bases and J 7 bases, leaving 15 bases between the germline ends. Germline loops: CDR1 SGHAT, CDR2 FQNNGV. This CDR3 reads CASAGLPGEQYF. DNA of the CDR3: TGTGCCAGCGCGGGTCTCCCGGGGGAGCAGTACTTC.

The table lists this clone with a count of one. DNA for the CDR3: TGTGCCAGCAGCTTGACAGGGGGGAGCTCCTACGAGCAGTACTTC. Translated: CASSLTGGSSYEQYF. The chain recombines TRBV7-9 with TRBJ2-7; TRBD1 matches at 9 bases. J lost 0 bases, V lost 3 bases, and 3 bases had no gene match. Germline CDR1 and CDR2: SEHNR and FQNEAQ (reference sequence). This CDR3 has 15 residues.

The CDR3, as DNA: TGCGCCAGCAGCCAAGATAGAGGCTCCTACAATGAGCAGTTCTTC. This codes for CASSQDRGSYNEQFF. This sequence joins TRBV4-1 and TRBJ2-1; D not resolved. This CDR3 is 15 amino acids long. Germline V gene sequence: CDR1 MGHRA, CDR2 YSYEKL. V gave up 0 bases and J gave up 0 bases, with 6 bases separating them.

The chain is built from TRBV13 and TRBJ2-1; no firm D call. CDR1 is PRHDT and CDR2 is FYEKMQ in the germline V gene (reference sequence). This CDR3 contains 13 residues. Between the trimmed V and J ends, which lost 4 bases and 7 bases, there was a span of 11 bases. This CDR3 is CASSWKVGNEQFF. The CDR3 region has the DNA TGTGCCAGCAGCTGGAAGGTCGGGAATGAGCAGTTCTTC. Full variable domain (remainder filled in from reference TRBV13 and TRBJ2-1): AAGVIQSPRHLIKEKRETATLKCYPIPRHDTVYWYQQGPGQDPQFLISFYEKMQSDKGSIPDRFSAQQFSDYHSELNMSSLELGDSALYFCASSWKVGNEQFFGPGTRLTVL.

The chain employs TRBV6-6 and TRBJ2-1, with 11 bases fitting TRBD2. The CDR3 length is 13 residues. The germline V gene encodes CDR1 MNHNY and CDR2 SVGAGI (reference sequence). Written as DNA, the CDR3 is TGTGCGCTCCGGACTAGCGGGTCCAATGAGCAGTTCTTC. It yields the protein CALRTSGSNEQFF.